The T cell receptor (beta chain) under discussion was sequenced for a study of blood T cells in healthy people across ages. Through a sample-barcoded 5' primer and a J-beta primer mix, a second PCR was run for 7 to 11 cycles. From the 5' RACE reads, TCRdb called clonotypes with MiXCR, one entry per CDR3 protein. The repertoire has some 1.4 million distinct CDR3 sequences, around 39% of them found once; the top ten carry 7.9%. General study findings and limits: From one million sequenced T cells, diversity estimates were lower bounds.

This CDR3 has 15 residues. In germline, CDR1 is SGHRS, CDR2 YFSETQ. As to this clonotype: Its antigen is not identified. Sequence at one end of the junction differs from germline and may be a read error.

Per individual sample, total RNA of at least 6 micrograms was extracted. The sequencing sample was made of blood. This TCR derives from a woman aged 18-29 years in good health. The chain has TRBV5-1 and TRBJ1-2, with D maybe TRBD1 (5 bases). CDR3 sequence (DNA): TGCGCCAGCAGCTTGGATGCCCCCTGGGACTATGACTACACCTTC. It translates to CASSLDAPWDYDYTF.